The subject of this entry is one TCR beta chain. Its specificity is unknown. The immunoSEQ assay was v3. Each library reached some 2 million read pairs, or roughly 5-6.5 million at deep level. Assay used: immunoSEQ multiplex PCR; TCRdb lists only in-frame clones, some missing. The sample holds 95,000 or so clones, roughly 65% seen once. The data were taken from a study of TIL therapy for anti-PD-1-resistant metastatic lung cancer. The germline gives CDR1 GTSNPN, CDR2 SVGIG (reference sequence). The V gene end was trimmed by 0 bases and the J gene end by 4 bases; junction bases not matched to a gene: 11. The CDR3 spans 16 residues. Specified time point: pre-treatment sample, taken before nivolumab and TIL therapy. The tumor samples were excised metastases, mostly pleural nodules or supraclavicular lymph nodes. Stage 4 NSCLC adults joined between October 2017 and 2020. Study observations and caveats: TIL cultures after expansion showed higher clonality and lower diversity than baseline tumor (median around 5.9% vs 31%). This highly selected cohort may not generalize to typical lung cancer patients.

The clonotype was recovered from a person aged 25 to 85 with non-small cell lung cancer. The genes are TRBV30 and TRBJ2-5; 7 bases align to TRBD1. The sequenced sample was tumor tissue, obtained at baseline. Written as DNA, the CDR3 is TGTGCCTGGAGTGTACCCGAGACAGGGAGTAGAGAGACCCAGTACTTC. Amino acid sequence: CAWSVPETGSRETQYF.